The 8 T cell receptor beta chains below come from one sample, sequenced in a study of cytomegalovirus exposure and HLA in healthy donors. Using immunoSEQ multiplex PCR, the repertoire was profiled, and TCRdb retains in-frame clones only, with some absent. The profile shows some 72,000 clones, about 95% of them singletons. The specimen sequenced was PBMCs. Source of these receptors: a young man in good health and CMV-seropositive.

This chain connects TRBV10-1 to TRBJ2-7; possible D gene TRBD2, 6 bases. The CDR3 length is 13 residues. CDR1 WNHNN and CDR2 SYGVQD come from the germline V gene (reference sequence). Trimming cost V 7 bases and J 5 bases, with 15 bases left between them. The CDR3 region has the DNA TGCGCCAGCAACCCCCGGGGGAGCCACGAGCAGTACTTC. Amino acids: CASNPRGSHEQYF.

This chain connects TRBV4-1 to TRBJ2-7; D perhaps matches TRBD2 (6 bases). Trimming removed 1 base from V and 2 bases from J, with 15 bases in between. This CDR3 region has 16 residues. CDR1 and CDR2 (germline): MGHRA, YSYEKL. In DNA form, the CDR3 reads TGCGCCAGCAGCCAAGTCGCGGGGACCTTTACCTACGAGCAGTACTTC. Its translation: CASSQVAGTFTYEQYF.

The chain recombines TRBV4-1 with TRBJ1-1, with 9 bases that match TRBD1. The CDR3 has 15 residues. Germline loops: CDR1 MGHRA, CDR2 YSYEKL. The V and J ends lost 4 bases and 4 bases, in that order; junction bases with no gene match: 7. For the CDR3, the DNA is TGCGCCAGCAGCCGAATCGGACAGGGGAGCACTGAAGCTTTCTTT. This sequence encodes CASSRIGQGSTEAFF.

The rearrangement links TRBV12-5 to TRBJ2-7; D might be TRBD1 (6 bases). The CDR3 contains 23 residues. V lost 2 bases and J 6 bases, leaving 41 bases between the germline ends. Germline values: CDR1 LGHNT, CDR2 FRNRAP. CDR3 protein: CASGLTTNNRPRWGPGLCGEQYF. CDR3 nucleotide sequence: TGTGCTAGTGGTTTGACTACCAATAATCGGCCGCGGTGGGGGCCGGGGCTTTGTGGCGAGCAGTACTTC.

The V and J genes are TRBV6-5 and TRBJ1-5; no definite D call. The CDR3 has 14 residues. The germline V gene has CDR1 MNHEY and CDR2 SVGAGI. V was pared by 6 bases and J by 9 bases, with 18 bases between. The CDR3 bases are TGTGCCAGCAGCATTGCGGGCCCTTCTTGGCCCCAGCATTTT. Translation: CASSIAGPSWPQHF.

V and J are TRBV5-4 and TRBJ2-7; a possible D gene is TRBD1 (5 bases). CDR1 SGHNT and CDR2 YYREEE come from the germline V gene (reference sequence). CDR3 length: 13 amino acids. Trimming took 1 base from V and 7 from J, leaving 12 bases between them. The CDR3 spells CASSLTGPTEQYF. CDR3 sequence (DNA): TGTGCCAGCAGCTTGACAGGTCCTACGGAGCAGTACTTC.

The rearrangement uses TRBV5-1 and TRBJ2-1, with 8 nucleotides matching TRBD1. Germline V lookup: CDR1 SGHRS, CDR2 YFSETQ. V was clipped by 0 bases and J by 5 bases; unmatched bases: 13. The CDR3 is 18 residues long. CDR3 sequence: CASSLEGQALYHNNEQFF. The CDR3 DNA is TGCGCCAGCAGCTTGGAGGGACAGGCACTATATCATAACAATGAGCAGTTCTTC. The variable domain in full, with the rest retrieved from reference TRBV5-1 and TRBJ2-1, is KAGVTQTPRYLIKTRGQQVTLSCSPISGHRSVSWYQQTPGQGLQFLFEYFSETQRNKGNFPGRFSGRQFSNSRSEMNVSTLELGDSALYLCASSLEGQALYHNNEQFFGPGTRLTVL.

CDR3 nucleotide sequence: TGTGCCAGCAGCTTTAGCGGAATCTCCTACAATGAGCAGTTCTTC. As protein: CASSFSGISYNEQFF. The chain has TRBV11-3 and TRBJ2-1, with D perhaps TRBD2 (6 bases). The V and J ends lost 3 bases and 0 bases respectively, with 9 bases between them. The length of the CDR3 is 15 residues. Germline loops: CDR1 SGHNT, CDR2 YENEEA.